The present entry profiles one TCR beta chain with its context. The antigen is unknown. The record originates from a study of cytomegalovirus exposure and HLA in healthy donors. Study-level background: Previous work identified 95 million to 120 million unique TCR beta sequences from roughly 180 million T cells.

Trimming removed 0 bases at V and 1 base at J, with 6 bases between. Germline CDR1 MNHEY, CDR2 SVGAGI. CDR3 length: 14 amino acids. The PCR contained 60 Vbeta and 13 Jbeta primers. The assay was immunoSEQ multiplex PCR, and TCRdb's table has in-frame clones only and misses some. The sample has 200,000 to 250,000 clones. Study-wide results and limits: It was likely that a cluster of highly shared sequence variants was a sequencing artifact. The presence/absence work took it that sequencing depth was about the same across donors.

The sequence derives from a woman aged 30 to 39 in good health and CMV-seropositive. The sequenced material came from PBMCs. This rearrangement joins TRBV6-5 to TRBJ2-5; perhaps TRBD2 as D (6 bases). The CDR3 coding sequence is TGTGCCAGCAGTTACTCGGGAGGCCAAGAGACCCAGTACTTC. Protein sequence: CASSYSGGQETQYF.